This T cell receptor beta chain is drawn from a study of shared clonotypes between healthy human individuals. Points from the study as a whole: Non-shared clonotypes had lower generation probabilities than clonotypes shared by all four sorted-subset donors. Some naive CD4 clonotypes, roughly 4.5%, turned up in common across a handful of donors. As a rule, naive subsets had a larger estimated richness than memory subsets.

Regarding this clone: The antigen is not known.

The method was immunoSEQ multiplex PCR; TCRdb's version includes in-frame clones alone and lacks a portion of them. Among some 2,100,000 clones listed, 95% were seen once. The CDR3 sequence is 13 residues long. Germline V gene sequence: CDR1 WNHNN, CDR2 SYGVQD (reference sequence). V shed 4 bases and J shed 3 bases, with 6 bases lying between them. J is TRBJ1-4 and V is TRBV10-1, with D unresolved. The TCR was taken from a man aged 18 to 30 in good health. The source material was naive CD4+ T cells sorted from blood. Subset meaning: CD45RA+ positively selected. CDR3 bases: TGCGCCAGCAGTGGAGGGCCTAATGAAAAACTGTTTTTT. This codes for CASSGGPNEKLFF.